This T cell receptor beta chain was sequenced in a study of T cells after yellow fever vaccination. Study in general: In the case of low-cell-number fractions, SMART-Seq v4 Ultra Low Input was used for preparation. Whole-study findings and limits: Clones from primary vaccination mostly reappeared after the booster (approximately 95% CD4, over 85% CD8).

As TCR cDNA was made by 5'RACE template switching, a universal primer site and UMIs were added. TCRdb itself ran the 5' RACE reads through MiXCR, one entry per CDR3 protein. The table has 250,000 to 400,000 distinct CDR3 sequences, roughly 4.3% seen once; the top ten hold approximately 25%. V was clipped by 6 bases and J by 8 bases; unmatched bases: 8. There are 14 residues in the CDR3. Per germline, CDR1 SGHTA and CDR2 FQGTGA. This clonotype was counted a few times. Antigen: not known. The V call is TRBV7-3, the J call TRBJ2-1; TRBD2 aligns across 9 bases. This receptor was taken from a man between 18 and 29 years old who received the YFV17D yellow fever vaccine. Specimen: PBMCs, collected 5 days after the yellow fever booster vaccination. The CDR3 loop reads CASSAGGPSHEQFF. The CDR3 DNA follows: TGTGCCAGCAGTGCGGGGGGGCCGAGTCATGAGCAGTTCTTC.